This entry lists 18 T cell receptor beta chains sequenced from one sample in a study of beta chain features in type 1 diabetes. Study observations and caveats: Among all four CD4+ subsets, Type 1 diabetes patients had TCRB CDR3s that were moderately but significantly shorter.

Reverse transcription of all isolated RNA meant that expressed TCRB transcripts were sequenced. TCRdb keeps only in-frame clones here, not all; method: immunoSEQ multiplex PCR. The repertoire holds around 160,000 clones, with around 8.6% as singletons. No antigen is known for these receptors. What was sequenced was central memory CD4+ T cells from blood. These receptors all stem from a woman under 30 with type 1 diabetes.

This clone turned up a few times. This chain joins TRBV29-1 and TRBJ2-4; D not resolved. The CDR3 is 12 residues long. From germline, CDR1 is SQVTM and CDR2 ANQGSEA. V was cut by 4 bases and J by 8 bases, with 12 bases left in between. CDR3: CSVGSREDIQYF. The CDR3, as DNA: TGCAGCGTTGGATCCCGAGAGGACATTCAGTACTTC. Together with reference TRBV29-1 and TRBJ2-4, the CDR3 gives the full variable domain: SAVISQKPSRDICQRGTSLTIQCQVDSQVTMMFWYRQQPGQSLTLIATANQGSEATYESGFVIDKFPISRPNLTFSTLTVSNMSPEDSSIYLCSVGSREDIQYFGAGTRLSVL.

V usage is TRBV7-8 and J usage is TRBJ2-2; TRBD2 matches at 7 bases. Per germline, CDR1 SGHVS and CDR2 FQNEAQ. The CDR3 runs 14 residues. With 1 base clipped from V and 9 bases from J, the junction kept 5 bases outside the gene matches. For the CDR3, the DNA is TGTGCCAGCAGCTTAGGTGGGGGGGTCAGGGAGCTGTTTTTT. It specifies CASSLGGGVRELFF. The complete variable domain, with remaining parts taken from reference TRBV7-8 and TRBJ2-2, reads GAGVSQSPRYKVAKRGQDVALRCDPISGHVSLFWYQQALGQGPEFLTYFQNEAQLDKSGLPSDRFFAERPEGSVSTLKIQRTQQEDSAVYLCASSLGGGVRELFFGEGSRLTVL.

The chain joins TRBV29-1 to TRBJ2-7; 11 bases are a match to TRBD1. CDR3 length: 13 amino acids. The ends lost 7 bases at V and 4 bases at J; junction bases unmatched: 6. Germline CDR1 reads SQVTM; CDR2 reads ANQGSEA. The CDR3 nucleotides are TGCAGCGGGGCCGGGACAGGGGGTTACGAGCAGTACTTC. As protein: CSGAGTGGYEQYF.

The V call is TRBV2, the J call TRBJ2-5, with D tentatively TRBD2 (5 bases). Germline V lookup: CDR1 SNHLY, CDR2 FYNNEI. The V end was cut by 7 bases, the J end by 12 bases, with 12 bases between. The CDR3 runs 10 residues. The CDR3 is CASILRREYF. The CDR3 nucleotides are TGTGCCAGCATTCTCAGGCGGGAGTACTTC.

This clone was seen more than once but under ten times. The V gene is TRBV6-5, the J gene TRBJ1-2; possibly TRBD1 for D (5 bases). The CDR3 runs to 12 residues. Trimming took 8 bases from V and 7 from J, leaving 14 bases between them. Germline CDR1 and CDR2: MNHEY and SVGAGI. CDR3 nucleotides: TGTGCCAGCGGAAAGGGGTTGGGTGGCTACACCTTC. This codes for CASGKGLGGYTF.

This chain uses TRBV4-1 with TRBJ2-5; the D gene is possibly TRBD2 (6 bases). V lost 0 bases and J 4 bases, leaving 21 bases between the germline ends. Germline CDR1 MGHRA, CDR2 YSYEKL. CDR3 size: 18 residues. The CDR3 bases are TGCGCCAGCAGCCAAGATAGGAGCGGTGCGGGATGGTCAGAGACCCAGTACTTC. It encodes CASSQDRSGAGWSETQYF.

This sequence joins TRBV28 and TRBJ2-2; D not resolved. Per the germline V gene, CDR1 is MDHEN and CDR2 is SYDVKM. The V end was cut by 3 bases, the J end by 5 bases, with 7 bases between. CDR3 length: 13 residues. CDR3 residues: CASSFPLTGELFF. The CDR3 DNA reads TGTGCCAGCAGTTTCCCTCTAACCGGGGAGCTGTTTTTT.

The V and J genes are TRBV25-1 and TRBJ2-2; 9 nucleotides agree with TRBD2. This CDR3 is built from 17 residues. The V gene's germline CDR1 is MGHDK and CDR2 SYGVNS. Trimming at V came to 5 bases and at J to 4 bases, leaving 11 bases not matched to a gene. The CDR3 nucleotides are TGTGCCAGCAGTAGATCCCTTGGCGGGGGGGTCACCGGGGAGCTGTTTTTT. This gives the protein CASSRSLGGGVTGELFF.

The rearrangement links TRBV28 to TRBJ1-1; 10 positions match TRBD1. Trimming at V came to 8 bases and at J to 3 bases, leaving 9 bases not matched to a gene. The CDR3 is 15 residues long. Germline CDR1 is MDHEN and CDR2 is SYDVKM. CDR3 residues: CASPGTGVVDTEAFF. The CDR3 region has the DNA TGTGCCAGCCCCGGGACAGGGGTTGTAGACACTGAAGCTTTCTTT.

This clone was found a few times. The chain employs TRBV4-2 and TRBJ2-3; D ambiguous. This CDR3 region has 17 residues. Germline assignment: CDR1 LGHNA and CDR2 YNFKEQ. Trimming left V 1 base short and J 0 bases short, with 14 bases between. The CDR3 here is CASSQVGITKSTDTQYF. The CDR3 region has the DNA TGTGCCAGCAGCCAAGTCGGTATTACCAAGAGCACAGATACGCAGTATTTT.

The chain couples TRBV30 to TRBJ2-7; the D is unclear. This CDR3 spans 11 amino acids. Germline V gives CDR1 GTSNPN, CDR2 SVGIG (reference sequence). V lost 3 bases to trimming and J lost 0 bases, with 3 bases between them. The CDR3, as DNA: TGTGCCTGGAGCCTCTCCTACGAGCAGTACTTC. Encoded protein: CAWSLSYEQYF.

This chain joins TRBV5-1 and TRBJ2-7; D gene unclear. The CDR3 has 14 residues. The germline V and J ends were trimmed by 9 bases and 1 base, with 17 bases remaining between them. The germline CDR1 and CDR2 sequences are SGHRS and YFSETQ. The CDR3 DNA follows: TGCGCCACCTCAGAGAATAGCAGATCCTACGAGCAGTACTTC. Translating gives CATSENSRSYEQYF.

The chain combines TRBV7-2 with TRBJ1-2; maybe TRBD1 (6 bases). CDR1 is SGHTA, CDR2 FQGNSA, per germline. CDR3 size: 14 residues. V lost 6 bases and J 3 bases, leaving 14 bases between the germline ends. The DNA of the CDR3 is TGTGCCAGCAGTCCCGGACAGTCCGACTATGGCTACACCTTC. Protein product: CASSPGQSDYGYTF.

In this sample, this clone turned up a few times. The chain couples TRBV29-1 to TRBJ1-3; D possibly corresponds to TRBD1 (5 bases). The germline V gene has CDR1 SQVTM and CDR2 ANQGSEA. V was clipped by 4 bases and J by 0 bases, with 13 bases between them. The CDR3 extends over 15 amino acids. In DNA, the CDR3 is TGCAGCGTTGCAGGATCTGGGGCCTCTGGAAACACCATATATTTT. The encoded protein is CSVAGSGASGNTIYF.

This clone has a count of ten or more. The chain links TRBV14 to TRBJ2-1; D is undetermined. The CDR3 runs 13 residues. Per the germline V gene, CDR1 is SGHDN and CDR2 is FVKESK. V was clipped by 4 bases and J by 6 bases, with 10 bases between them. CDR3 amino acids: CASSLRNFNEQFF. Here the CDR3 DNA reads TGTGCCAGCAGCCTCAGGAACTTCAATGAGCAGTTCTTC.

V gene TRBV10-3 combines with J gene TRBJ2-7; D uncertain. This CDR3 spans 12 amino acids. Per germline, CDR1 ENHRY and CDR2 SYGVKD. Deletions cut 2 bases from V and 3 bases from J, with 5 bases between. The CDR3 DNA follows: TGTGCCATCAGTGAGCTTAGCTACGAGCAGTACTTC. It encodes CAISELSYEQYF.

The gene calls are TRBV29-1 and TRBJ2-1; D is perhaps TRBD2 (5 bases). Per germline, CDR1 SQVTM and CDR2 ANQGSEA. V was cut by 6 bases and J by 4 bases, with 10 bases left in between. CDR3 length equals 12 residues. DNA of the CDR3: TGCAGCGTCTACGAGGGTTACAATGAGCAGTTCTTC. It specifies CSVYEGYNEQFF.

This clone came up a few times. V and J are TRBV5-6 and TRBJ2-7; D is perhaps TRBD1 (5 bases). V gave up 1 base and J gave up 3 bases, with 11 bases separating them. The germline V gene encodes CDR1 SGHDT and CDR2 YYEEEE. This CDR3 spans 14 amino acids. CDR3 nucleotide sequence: TGTGCCAGCAGCTTGACAGGAAACCTCTACGAGCAGTACTTC. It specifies CASSLTGNLYEQYF. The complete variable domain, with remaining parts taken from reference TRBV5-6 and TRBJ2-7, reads DAGVTQSPTHLIKTRGQQVTLRCSPKSGHDTVSWYQQALGQGPQFIFQYYEEEERQRGNFPDRFSGHQFPNYSSELNVNALLLGDSALYLCASSLTGNLYEQYFGPGTRLTVT.